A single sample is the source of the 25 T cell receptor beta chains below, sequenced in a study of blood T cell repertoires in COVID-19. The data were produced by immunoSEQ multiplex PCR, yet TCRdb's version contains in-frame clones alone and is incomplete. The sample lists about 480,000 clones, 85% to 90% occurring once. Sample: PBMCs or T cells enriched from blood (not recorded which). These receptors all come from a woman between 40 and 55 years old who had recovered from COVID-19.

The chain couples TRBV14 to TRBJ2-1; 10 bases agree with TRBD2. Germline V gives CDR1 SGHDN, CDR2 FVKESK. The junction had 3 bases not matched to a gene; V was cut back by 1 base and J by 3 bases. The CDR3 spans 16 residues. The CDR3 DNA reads TGTGCCAGCAGCCAAGTACTAGCGGGGAGCTACAATGAGCAGTTCTTC. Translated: CASSQVLAGSYNEQFF. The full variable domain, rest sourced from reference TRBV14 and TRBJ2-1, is EAGVTQFPSHSVIEKGQTVTLRCDPISGHDNLYWYRRVMGKEIKFLLHFVKESKQDESGMPNNRFLAERTGGTYSTLKVQPAELEDSGVYFCASSQVLAGSYNEQFFGPGTRLTVL.

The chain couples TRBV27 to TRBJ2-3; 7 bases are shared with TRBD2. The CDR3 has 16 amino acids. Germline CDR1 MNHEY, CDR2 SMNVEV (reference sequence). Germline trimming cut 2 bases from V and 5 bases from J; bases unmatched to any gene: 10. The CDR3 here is CASSLVAGAGGDTQYF. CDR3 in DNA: TGTGCCAGCAGTTTAGTCGCGGGAGCCGGGGGAGATACGCAGTATTTT.

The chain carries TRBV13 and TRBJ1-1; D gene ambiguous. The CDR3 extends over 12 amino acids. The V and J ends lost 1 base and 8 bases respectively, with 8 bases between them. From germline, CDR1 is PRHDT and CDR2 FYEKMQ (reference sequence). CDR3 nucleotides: TGTGCCAGCAGCTTAGAGTACGGGGAAGCTTTCTTT. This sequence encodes CASSLEYGEAFF.

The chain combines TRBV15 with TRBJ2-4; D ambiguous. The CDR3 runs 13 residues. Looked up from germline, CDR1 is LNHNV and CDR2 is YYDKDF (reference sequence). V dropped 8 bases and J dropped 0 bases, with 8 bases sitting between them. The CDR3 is CATSLLAKNIQYF. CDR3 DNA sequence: TGTGCCACCTCTCTACTAGCCAAAAACATTCAGTACTTC.

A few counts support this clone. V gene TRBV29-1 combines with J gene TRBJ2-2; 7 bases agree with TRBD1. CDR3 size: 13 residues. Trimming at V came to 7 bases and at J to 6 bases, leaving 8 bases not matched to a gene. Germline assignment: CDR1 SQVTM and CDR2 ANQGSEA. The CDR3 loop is CSGATGAAGELFF. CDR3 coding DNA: TGCAGCGGAGCCACAGGGGCGGCCGGGGAGCTGTTTTTT.

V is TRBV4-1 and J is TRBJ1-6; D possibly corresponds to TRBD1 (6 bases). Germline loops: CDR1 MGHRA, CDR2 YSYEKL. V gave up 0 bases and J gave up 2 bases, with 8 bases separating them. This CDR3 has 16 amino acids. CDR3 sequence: CASSQEPGAYNSPLHF. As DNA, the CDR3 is TGCGCCAGCAGCCAAGAGCCAGGGGCCTATAATTCACCCCTCCACTTT.

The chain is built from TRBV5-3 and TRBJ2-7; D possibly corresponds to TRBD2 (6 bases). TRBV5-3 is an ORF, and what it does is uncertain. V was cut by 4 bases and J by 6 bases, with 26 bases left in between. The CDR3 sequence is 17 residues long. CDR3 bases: TGTGCCAGAAGCCGGAGGCCCGGCGGGACCCACCTTGTCGAGCAGTACTTC. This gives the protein CARSRRPGGTHLVEQYF.

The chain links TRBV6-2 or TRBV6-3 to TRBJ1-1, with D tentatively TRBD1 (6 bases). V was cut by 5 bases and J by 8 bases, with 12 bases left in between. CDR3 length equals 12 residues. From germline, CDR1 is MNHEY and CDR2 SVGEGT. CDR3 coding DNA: TGTGCCAGCAGTCGGACAGCACGAGAAGCTTTCTTT. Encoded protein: CASSRTAREAFF.

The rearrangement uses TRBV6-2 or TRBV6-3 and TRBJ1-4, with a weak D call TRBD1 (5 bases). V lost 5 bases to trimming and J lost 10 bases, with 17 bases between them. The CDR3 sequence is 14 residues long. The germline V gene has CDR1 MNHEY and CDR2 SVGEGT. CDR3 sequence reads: CASSPVTGTGKLFF. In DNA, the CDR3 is TGTGCCAGCAGTCCAGTGACGGGGACTGGAAAACTGTTTTTT.

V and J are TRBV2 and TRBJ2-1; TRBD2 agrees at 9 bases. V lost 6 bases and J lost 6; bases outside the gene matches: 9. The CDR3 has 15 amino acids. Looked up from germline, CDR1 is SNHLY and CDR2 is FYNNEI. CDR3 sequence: CASRTLAGVGNEQFF. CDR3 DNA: TGTGCCAGCAGAACCTTAGCGGGAGTGGGCAATGAGCAGTTCTTC.

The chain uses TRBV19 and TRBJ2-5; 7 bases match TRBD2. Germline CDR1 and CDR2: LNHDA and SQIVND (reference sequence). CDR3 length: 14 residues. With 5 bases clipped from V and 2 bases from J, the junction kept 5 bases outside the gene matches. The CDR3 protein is CASSFGTNQETQYF. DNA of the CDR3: TGTGCCAGTAGTTTTGGGACTAATCAAGAGACCCAGTACTTC.

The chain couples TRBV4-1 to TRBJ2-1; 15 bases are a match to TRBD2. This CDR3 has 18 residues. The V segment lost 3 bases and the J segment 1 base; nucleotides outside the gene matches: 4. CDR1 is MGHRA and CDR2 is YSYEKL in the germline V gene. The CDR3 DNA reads TGCGCCAGCAGCCACCGGACTAGCGGGAGGGAATCCTACAATGAGCAGTTCTTC. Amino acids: CASSHRTSGRESYNEQFF.

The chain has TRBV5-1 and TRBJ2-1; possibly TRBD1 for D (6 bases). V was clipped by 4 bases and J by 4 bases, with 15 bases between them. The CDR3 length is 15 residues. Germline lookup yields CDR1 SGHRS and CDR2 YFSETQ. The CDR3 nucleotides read TGCGCCAGCAGCACGGATCAGGGGCGATACAATGAGCAGTTCTTC. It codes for CASSTDQGRYNEQFF.

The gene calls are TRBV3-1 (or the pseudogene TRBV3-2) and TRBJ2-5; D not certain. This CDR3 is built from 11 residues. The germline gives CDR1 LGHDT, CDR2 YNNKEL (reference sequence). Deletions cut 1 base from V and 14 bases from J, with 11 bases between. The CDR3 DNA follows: TGTGCCAGCAGCCAAGGTAGATCTCTTTACTTC. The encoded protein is CASSQGRSLYF.

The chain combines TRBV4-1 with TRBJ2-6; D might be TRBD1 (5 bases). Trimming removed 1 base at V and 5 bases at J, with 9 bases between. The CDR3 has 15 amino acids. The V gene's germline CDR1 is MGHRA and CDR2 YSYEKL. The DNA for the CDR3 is TGCGCCAGCAGCCAAGGGGGCTCGTGGGCCAACGTCCTGACTTTC. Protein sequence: CASSQGGSWANVLTF.

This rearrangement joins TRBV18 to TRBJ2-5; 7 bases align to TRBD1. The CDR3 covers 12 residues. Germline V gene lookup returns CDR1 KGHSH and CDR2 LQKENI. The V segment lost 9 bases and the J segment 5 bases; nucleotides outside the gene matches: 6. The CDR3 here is CASHRGQETQYF. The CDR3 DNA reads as TGTGCCAGTCACAGGGGTCAGGAGACCCAGTACTTC.

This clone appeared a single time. The CDR3 sequence is CASSADTRAGGRNEQFF. The CDR3 DNA is TGCGCCAGCAGTGCGGACACTAGAGCGGGAGGTAGGAATGAGCAGTTCTTC. V is TRBV10-2 and J is TRBJ2-1, with TRBD2 matching over 9 bases. The V and J ends lost 4 bases and 7 bases, in that order; junction bases with no gene match: 14. This CDR3 comprises 17 residues. Germline lookup yields CDR1 WSHSY and CDR2 SAAADI.

CDR3 residues: CASSYSDTQYF. CDR3 DNA: TGTGCCAGCAGTTACTCAGATACGCAGTATTTT. The rearrangement joins TRBV12-3 or TRBV12-4 to TRBJ2-3; D unclear. Trimming left V 4 bases short and J 4 bases short, with 3 bases between. The CDR3 consists of 11 residues.

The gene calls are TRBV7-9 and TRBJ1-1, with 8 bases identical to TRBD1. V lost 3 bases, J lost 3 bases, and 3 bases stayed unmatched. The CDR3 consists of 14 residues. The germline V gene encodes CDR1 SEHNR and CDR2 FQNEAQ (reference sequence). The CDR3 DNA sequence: TGTGCCAGCAGCTTGACAGGGGCAGACACTGAAGCTTTCTTT. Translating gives CASSLTGADTEAFF.

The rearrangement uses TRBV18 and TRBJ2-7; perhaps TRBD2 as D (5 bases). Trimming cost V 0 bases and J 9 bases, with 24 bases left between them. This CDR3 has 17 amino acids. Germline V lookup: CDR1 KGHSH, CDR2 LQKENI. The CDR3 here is CASSPPWESPSLDWQYF. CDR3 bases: TGTGCCAGCTCACCACCGTGGGAGTCCCCCAGCTTAGACTGGCAGTACTTC.

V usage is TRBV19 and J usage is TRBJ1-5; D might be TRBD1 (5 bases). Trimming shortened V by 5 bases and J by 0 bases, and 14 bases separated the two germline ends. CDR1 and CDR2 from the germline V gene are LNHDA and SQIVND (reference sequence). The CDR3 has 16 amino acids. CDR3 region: CASSWYRRISNQPQHF. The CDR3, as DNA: TGTGCCAGTAGTTGGTACAGGCGGATTAGCAATCAGCCCCAGCATTTT.

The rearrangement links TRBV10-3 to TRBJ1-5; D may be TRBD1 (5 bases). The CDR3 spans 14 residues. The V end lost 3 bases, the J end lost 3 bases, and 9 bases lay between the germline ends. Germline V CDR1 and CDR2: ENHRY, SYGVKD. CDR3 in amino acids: CAISETGYNQPQHF. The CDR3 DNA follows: TGTGCCATCAGTGAAACAGGATACAATCAGCCCCAGCATTTT.

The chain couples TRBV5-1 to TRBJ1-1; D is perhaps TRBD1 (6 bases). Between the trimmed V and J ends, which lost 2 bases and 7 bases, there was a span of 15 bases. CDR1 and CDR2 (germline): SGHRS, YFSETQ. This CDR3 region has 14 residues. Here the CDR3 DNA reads TGCGCCAGCAGCTTTTCCGTTGGGACAATTGAAGCTTTCTTT. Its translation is CASSFSVGTIEAFF.

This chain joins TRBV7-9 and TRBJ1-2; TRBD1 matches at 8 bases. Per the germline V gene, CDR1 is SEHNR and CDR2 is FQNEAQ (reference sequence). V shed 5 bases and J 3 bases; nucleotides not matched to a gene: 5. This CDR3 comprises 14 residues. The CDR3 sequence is CASSRGQGHYGYTF. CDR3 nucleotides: TGTGCCAGCAGCAGAGGACAGGGTCACTATGGCTACACCTTC. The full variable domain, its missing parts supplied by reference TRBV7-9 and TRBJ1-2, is DTGVSQNPRHKITKRGQNVTFRCDPISEHNRLYWYRQTLGQGPEFLTYFQNEAQLEKSRLLSDRFSAERPKGSFSTLEIQRTEQGDSAMYLCASSRGQGHYGYTFGSGTRLTVV.

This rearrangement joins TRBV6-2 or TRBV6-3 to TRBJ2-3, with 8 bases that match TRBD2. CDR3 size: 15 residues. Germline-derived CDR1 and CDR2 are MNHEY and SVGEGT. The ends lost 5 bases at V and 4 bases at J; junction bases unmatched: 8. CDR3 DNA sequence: TGTGCCAGCAGTCGGGGACTAGGTTTGTCAGATACGCAGTATTTT. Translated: CASSRGLGLSDTQYF.